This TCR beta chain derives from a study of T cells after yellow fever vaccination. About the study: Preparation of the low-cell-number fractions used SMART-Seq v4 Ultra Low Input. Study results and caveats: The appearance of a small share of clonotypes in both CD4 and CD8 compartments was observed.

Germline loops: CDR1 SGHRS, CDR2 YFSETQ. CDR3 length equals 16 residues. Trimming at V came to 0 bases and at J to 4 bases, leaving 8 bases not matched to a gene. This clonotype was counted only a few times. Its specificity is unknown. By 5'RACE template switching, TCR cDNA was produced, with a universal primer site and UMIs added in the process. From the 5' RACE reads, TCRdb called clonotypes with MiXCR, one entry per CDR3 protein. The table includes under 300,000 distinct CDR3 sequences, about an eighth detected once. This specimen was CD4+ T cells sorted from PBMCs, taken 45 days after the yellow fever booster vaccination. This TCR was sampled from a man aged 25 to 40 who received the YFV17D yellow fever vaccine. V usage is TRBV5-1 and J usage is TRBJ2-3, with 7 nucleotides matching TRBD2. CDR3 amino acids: CASSLGVAGSSDTQYF. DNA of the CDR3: TGCGCCAGCAGCTTGGGGGTAGCGGGCTCATCAGATACGCAGTATTTT.